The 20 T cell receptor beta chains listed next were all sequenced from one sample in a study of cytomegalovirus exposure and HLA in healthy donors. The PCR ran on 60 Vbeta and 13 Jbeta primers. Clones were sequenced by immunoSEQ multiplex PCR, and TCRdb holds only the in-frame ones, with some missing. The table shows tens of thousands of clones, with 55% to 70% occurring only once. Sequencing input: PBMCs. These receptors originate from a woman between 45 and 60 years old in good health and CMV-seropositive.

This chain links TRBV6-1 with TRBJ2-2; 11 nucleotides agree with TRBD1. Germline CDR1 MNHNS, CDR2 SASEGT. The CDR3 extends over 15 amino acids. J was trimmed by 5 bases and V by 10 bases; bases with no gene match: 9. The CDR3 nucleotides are TGTGCCATCGACCGGGACAGGGGGGATACCGGGGAGCTGTTTTTT. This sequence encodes CAIDRDRGDTGELFF.

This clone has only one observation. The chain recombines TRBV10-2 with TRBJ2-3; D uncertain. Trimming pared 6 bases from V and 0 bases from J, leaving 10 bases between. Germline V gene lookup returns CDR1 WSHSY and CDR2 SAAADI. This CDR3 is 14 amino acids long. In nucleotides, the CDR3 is TGCGCCAGCAGCCAGGTATGGAGCACAGATACGCAGTATTTT. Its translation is CASSQVWSTDTQYF.

CDR3 coding DNA: TGTGCCAGTAGTATCCGGACAGGGGTCTACGAGCAGTACTTC. As protein: CASSIRTGVYEQYF. The J gene is TRBJ2-7, the V gene TRBV19, with 9 bases aligning to TRBD1. V was pared by 3 bases and J by 3 bases, with 3 bases of the junction left unmatched. The CDR3 extends over 14 amino acids. Per the germline V gene, CDR1 is LNHDA and CDR2 is SQIVND (reference sequence).

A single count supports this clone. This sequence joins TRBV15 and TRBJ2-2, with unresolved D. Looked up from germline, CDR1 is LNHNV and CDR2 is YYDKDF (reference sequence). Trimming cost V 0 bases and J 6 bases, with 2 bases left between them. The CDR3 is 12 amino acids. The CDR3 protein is CATSRDAGELFF. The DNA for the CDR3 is TGTGCCACCAGCAGAGACGCCGGGGAGCTGTTTTTT.

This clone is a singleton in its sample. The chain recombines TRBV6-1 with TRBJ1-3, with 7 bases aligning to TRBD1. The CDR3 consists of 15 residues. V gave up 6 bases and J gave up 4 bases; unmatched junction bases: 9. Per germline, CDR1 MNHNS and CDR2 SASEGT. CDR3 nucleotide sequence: TGTGCCAGCAGGGTTAAGGGGGCGGAAGGAAACACCATATATTTT. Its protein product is CASRVKGAEGNTIYF.

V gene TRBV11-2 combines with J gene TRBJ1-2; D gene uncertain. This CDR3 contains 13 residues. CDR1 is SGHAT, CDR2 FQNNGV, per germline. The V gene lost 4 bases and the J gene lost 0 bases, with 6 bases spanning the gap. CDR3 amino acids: CASSYGTNYGYTF. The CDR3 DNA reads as TGTGCCAGCAGCTACGGGACTAACTATGGCTACACCTTC. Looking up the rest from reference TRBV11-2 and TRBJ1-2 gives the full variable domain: EAGVAQSPRYKIIEKRQSVAFWCNPISGHATLYWYQQILGQGPKLLIQFQNNGVVDDSQLPKDRFSAERLKGVDSTLKIQPAKLEDSAVYLCASSYGTNYGYTFGSGTRLTVV.

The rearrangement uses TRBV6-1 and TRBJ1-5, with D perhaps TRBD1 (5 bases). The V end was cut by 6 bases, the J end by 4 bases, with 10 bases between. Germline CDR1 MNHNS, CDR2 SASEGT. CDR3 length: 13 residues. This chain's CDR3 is CASRGLANQPQHF. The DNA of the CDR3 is TGTGCCAGCAGGGGACTGGCAAATCAGCCCCAGCATTTT.

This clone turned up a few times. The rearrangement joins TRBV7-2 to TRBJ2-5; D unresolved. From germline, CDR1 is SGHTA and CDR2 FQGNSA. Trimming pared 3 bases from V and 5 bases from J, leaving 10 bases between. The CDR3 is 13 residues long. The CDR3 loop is CASSFSFRETQYF. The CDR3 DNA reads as TGTGCCAGCAGCTTTTCCTTTCGGGAGACCCAGTACTTC.

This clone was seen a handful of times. The CDR3: CASSLMGLEYNEQFF. CDR3 bases: TGTGCCAGCAGCCTTATGGGGCTGGAATACAATGAGCAGTTCTTC. The V call is TRBV28, the J call TRBJ2-1, with a tentative D call TRBD1 (5 bases). The CDR3 runs to 15 residues. Germline lookup yields CDR1 MDHEN and CDR2 SYDVKM. The ends were cut back, 6 bases at V and 4 bases at J, with 16 bases in the middle.

The CDR3 here is CASSYRGGTTDTQYF. The CDR3 DNA follows: TGTGCCAGCAGCTATCGCGGGGGCACCACAGATACGCAGTATTTT. The gene calls are TRBV7-6 and TRBJ2-3; D possibly corresponds to TRBD2 (7 bases). Germline assignment: CDR1 SGHVS and CDR2 FNYEAQ. CDR3 length: 15 amino acids. V dropped 4 bases and J dropped 2 bases, with 13 bases sitting between them.

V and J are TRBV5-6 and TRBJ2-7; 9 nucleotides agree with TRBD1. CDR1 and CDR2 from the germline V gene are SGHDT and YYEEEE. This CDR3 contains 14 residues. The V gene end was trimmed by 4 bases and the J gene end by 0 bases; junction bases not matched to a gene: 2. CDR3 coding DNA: TGTGCCAGCAGCAACAGGGGGCTCTCCTACGAGCAGTACTTC. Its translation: CASSNRGLSYEQYF. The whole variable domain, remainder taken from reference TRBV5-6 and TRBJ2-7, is DAGVTQSPTHLIKTRGQQVTLRCSPKSGHDTVSWYQQALGQGPQFIFQYYEEEERQRGNFPDRFSGHQFPNYSSELNVNALLLGDSALYLCASSNRGLSYEQYFGPGTRLTVT.

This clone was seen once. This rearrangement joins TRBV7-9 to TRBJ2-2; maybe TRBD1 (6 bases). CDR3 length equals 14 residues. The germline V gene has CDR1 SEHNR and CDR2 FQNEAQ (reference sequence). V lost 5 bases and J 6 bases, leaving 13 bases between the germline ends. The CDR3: CASSLLDSPGELFF. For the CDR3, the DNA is TGTGCCAGCAGCCTCTTGGACAGCCCCGGGGAGCTGTTTTTT.

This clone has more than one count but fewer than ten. CDR3 DNA: TGTGCCAGCAGCGGGACAGGTGAGAATCAGCCCCAGCATTTT. It specifies CASSGTGENQPQHF. The genes are TRBV9 and TRBJ1-5; 7 nucleotides agree with TRBD1. The J segment lost 4 bases and the V segment lost 3 bases, leaving 4 bases of the junction unmatched. The CDR3 covers 14 residues. Per the germline V gene, CDR1 is SGDLS and CDR2 is YYNGEE. Using reference TRBV9 and TRBJ1-5 for the parts outside the CDR3, the full variable domain is DSGVTQTPKHLITATGQRVTLRCSPRSGDLSVYWYQQSLDQGLQFLIQYYNGEERAKGNILERFSAQQFPDLHSELNLSSLELGDSALYFCASSGTGENQPQHFGDGTRLSIL.

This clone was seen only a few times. The CDR3 spells CASSFRGLGGYTF. The CDR3 nucleotides are TGTGCCAGCAGCTTCAGGGGGCTAGGTGGCTACACCTTC. The J gene is TRBJ1-2, the V gene TRBV7-9, with 8 bases that match TRBD1. Germline values: CDR1 SEHNR, CDR2 FQNEAQ (reference sequence). V shed 3 bases, J shed 7 bases, and the junction held 4 bases outside the gene matches. The CDR3 contains 13 residues.

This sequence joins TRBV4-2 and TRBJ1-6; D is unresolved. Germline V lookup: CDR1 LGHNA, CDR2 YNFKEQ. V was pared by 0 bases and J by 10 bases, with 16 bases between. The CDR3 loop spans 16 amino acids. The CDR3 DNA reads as TGTGCCAGCAGCCAAGAATACCGGGCCTCGGGGTCACCCCTCCACTTT. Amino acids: CASSQEYRASGSPLHF.

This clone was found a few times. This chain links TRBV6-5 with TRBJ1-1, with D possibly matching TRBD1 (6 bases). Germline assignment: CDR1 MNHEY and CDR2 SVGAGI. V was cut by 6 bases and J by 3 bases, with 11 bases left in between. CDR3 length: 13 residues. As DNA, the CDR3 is TGTGCCAGCAGGAGGACAGATTACACTGAAGCTTTCTTT. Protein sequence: CASRRTDYTEAFF.

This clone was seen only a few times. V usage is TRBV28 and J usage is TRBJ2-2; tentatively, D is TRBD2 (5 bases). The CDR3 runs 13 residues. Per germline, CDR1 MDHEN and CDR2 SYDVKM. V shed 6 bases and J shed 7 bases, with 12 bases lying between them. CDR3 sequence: CASRGRRSGELFF. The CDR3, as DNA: TGTGCCAGCAGAGGAAGGAGGAGCGGGGAGCTGTTTTTT.

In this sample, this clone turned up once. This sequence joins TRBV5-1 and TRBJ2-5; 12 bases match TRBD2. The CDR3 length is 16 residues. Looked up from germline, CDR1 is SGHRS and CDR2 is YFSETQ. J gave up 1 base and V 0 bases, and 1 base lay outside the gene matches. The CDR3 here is CASSLGLAGAQETQYF. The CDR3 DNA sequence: TGCGCCAGCAGCTTGGGACTAGCGGGGGCCCAAGAGACCCAGTACTTC.

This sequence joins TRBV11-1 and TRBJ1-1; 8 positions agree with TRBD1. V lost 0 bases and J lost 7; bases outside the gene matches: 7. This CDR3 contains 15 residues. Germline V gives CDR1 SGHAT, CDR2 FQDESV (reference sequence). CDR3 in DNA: TGTGCCAGCAGCTTAGCGGGGGTGACAGGGGATGAAGCTTTCTTT. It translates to CASSLAGVTGDEAFF. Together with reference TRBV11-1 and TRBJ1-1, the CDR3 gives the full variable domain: EAEVAQSPRYKITEKSQAVAFWCDPISGHATLYWYRQILGQGPELLVQFQDESVVDDSQLPKDRFSAERLKGVDSTLKIQPAELGDSAMYLCASSLAGVTGDEAFFGQGTRLTVV.

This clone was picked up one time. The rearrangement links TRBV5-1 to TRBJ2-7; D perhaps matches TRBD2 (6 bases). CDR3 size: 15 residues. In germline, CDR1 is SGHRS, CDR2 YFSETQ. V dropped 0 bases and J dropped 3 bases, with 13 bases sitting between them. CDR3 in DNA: TGCGCCAGCAGCTTGGAAGGCGGGGAGCTCTACGAGCAGTACTTC. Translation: CASSLEGGELYEQYF.